This T cell receptor beta chain was sequenced during a study of OX40 agonist ivuxolimab in advanced cancers. Looking at the study overall: Anti-PD-1, anti-PD-L1 or anti-CTLA-4 therapy given earlier was allowed, and approximately 43% had some.

The CDR3 consists of 15 residues. The V end lost 1 base, the J end lost 2 bases, and 9 bases lay between the germline ends. CDR1 is LNHDA and CDR2 is SQIVND in the germline V gene (reference sequence). The protocol was immunoSEQ multiplex PCR, while the TCRdb copy is restricted to in-frame clones and leaves out a portion. The data hold about 45,000 clones, with roughly 88% observed a single time. The sample consisted of CD4+ or CD8+ T cells sorted from blood, taken in a trial of the OX40 agonist ivuxolimab. The rearrangement uses TRBV19 and TRBJ1-5, with a tentative D call TRBD1 (6 bases). This receptor was taken from an adult with an advanced solid tumor such as melanoma, head and neck, liver or kidney cancer. The CDR3 region has the DNA TGTGCCAGTAGTATAGTTTCAGGGGGCAATCAGCCCCAGCATTTT. It translates to CASSIVSGGNQPQHF. The variable domain in full, with the rest retrieved from reference TRBV19 and TRBJ1-5, is DGGITQSPKYLFRKEGQNVTLSCEQNLNHDAMYWYRQDPGQGLRLIYYSQIVNDFQKGDIAEGYSVSREKKESFPLTVTSAQKNPTAFYLCASSIVSGGNQPQHFGDGTRLSIL.